This TCR beta chain was identified during a study of blood T cell repertoires in COVID-19. Study at large: Specimens from acute and convalescent COVID-19 originated in the United States, Italy and Spain.

TCRdb's copy holds only in-frame clones and misses some; the assay was immunoSEQ multiplex PCR. The sample lists approximately 330,000 clones; roughly 88% were seen once. Trimming left V 1 base short and J 5 bases short, with 20 bases between. This CDR3 region has 17 residues. Germline V gene sequence: CDR1 SGHVS, CDR2 FQNEAQ. This clone was recorded once. The sequenced material came from peripheral blood. This chain joins TRBV7-8 and TRBJ2-5, with D perhaps TRBD1 (8 bases). The source is a woman aged 45-59 years with active or convalescent COVID-19. CDR3 amino acids: CASSLGTGGLLRETQYF. The CDR3 bases are TGTGCCAGCAGCTTAGGAACAGGGGGACTATTGAGGGAGACCCAGTACTTC.